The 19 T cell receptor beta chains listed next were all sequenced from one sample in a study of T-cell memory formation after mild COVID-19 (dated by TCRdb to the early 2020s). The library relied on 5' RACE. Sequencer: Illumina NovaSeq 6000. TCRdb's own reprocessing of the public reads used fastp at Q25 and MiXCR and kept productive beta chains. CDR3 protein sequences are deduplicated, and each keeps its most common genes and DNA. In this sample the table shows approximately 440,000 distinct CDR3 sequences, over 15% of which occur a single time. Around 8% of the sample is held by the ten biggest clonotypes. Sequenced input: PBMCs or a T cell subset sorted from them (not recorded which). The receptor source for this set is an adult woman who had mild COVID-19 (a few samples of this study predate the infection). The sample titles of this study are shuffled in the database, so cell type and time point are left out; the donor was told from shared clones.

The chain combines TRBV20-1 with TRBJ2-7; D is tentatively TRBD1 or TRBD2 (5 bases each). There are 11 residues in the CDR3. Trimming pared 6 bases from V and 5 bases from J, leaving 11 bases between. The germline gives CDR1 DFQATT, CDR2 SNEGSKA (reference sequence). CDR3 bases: TGCAGTGCGGTCCGGGACCACGAGCAGTACTTC. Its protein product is CSAVRDHEQYF.

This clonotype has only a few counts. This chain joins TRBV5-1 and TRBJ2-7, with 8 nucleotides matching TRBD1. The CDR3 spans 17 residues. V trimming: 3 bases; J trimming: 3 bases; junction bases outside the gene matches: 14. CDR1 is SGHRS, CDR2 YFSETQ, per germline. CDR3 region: CASSSQQISGTGYEQYF. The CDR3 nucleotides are TGCGCCAGCAGCTCGCAACAGATCTCCGGGACAGGCTACGAGCAGTACTTC.

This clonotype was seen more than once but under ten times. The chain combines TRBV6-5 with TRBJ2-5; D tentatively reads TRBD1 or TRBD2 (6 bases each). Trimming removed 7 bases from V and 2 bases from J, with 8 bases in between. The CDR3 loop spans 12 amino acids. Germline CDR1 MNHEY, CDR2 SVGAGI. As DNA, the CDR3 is TGTGCCAGCAAAGGGGGGCAAGAGACCCAGTACTTC. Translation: CASKGGQETQYF.

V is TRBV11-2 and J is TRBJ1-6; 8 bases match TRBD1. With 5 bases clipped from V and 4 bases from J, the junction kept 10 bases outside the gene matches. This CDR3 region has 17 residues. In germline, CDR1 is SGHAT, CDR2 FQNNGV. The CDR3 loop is CASSRIGTGEYNSPLHF. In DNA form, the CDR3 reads TGTGCCAGCAGCAGAATCGGGACAGGTGAATATAATTCACCCCTCCACTTT. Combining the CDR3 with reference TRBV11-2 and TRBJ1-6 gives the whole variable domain EAGVAQSPRYKIIEKRQSVAFWCNPISGHATLYWYQQILGQGPKLLIQFQNNGVVDDSQLPKDRFSAERLKGVDSTLKIQPAKLEDSAVYLCASSRIGTGEYNSPLHFGNGTRLTVT.

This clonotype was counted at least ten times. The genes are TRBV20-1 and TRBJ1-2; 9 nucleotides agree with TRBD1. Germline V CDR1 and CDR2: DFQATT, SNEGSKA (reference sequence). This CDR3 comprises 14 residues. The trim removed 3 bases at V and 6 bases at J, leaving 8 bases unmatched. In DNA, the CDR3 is TGCAGTGCTAGCAAGGACAGGGGCCCGGATGGCTACACCTTC. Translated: CSASKDRGPDGYTF.

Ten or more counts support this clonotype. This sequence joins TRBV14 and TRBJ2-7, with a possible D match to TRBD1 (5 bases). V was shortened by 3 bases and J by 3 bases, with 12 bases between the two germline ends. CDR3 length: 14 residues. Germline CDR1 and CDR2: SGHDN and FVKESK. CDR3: CASSQQTASYEQYF. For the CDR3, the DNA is TGTGCCAGCAGCCAGCAGACAGCTAGCTACGAGCAGTACTTC.

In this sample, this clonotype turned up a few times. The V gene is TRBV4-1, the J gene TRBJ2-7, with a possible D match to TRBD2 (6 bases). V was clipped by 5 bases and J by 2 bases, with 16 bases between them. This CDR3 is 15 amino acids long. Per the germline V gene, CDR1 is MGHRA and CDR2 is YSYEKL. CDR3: CASSSPLGGAYEQYF. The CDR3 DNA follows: TGCGCCAGCAGCAGTCCCCTAGGAGGGGCCTACGAGCAGTACTTC.

The CDR3 sequence: CASSAGRWDYEQYF. The CDR3 bases are TGTGCCAGCAGCGCCGGCCGGTGGGACTACGAGCAGTACTTC. The gene calls are TRBV9 and TRBJ2-7; no definite D call. V gave up 3 bases and J gave up 3 bases, with 13 bases separating them. The CDR3 is 14 amino acids. CDR1 and CDR2 (germline): SGDLS, YYNGEE.

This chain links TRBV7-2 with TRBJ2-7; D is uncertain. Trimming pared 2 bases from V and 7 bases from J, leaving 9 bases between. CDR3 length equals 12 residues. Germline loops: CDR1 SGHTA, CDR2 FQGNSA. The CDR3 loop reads CASSLYMGEQYF. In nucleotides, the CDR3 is TGTGCCAGCAGCTTATACATGGGGGAGCAGTACTTC.

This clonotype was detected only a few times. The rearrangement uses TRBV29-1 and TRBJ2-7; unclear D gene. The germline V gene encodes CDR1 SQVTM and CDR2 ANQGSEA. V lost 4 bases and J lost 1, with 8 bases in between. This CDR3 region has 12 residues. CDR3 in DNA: TGCAGCGTTGGCCGTGATTCCTACGAGCAGTACTTC. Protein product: CSVGRDSYEQYF.

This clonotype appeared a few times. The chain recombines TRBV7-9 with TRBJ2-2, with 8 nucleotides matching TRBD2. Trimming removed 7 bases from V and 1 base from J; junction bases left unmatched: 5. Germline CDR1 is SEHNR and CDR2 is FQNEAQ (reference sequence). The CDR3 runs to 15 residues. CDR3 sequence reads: CASTSGLVNTGELFF. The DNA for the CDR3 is TGTGCCAGCACATCGGGACTAGTGAACACCGGGGAGCTGTTTTTT.

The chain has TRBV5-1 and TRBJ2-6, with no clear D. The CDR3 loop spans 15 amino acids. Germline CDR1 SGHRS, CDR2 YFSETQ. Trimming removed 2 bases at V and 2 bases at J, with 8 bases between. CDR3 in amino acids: CASSFSSAGANVLTF. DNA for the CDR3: TGCGCCAGCAGCTTTAGCTCTGCTGGGGCCAACGTCCTGACTTTC.

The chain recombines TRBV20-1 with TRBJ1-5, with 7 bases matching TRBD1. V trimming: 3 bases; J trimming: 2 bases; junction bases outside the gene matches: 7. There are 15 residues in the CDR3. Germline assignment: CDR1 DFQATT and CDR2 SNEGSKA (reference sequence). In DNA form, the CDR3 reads TGCAGTGCTAGGCCAGGGGGGTCAGGCAATCAGCCCCAGCATTTT. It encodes CSARPGGSGNQPQHF.

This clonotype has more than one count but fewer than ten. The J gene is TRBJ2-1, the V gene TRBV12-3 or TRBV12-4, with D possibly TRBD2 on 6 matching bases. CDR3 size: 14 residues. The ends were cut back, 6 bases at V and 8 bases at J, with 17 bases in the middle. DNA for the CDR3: TGTGCCAGCAGCCGCCTCCGGAGGGCTGATGAGCAGTTCTTC. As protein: CASSRLRRADEQFF.

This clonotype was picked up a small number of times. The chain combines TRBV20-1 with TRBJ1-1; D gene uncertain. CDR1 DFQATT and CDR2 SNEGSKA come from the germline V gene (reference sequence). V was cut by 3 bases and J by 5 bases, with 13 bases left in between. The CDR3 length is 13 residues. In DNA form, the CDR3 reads TGCAGTGCTAGGTTATGGTCGAGAACTGAAGCTTTCTTT. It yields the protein CSARLWSRTEAFF.

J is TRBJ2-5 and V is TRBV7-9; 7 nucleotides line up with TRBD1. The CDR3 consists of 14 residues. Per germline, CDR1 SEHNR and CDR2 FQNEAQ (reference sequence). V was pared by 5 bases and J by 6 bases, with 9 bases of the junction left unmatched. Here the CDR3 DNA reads TGTGCCAGCAGCCGAACTTGGGACAGTAAGACCCAGTACTTC. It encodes CASSRTWDSKTQYF.

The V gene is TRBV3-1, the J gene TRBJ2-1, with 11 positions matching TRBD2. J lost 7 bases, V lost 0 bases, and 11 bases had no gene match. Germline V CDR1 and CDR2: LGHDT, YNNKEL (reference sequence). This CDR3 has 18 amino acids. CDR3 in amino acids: CASSQDRWLASGGNEQFF. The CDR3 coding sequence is TGTGCCAGCAGCCAAGATAGGTGGCTGGCTAGCGGGGGGAATGAGCAGTTCTTC.

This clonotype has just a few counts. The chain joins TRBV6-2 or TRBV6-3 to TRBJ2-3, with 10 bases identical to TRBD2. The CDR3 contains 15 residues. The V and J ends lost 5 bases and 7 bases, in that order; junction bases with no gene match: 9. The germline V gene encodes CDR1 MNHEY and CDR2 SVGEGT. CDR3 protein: CASSQAGGPGNTQYF. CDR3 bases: TGTGCCAGCAGTCAAGCGGGAGGGCCAGGTAATACGCAGTATTTT.

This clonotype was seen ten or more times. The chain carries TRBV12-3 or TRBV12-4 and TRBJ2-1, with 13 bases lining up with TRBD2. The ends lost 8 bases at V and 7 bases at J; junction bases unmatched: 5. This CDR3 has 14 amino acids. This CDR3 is CASVLTSGGNEQFF. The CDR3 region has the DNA TGTGCCAGCGTCCTGACTAGCGGGGGGAATGAGCAGTTCTTC.